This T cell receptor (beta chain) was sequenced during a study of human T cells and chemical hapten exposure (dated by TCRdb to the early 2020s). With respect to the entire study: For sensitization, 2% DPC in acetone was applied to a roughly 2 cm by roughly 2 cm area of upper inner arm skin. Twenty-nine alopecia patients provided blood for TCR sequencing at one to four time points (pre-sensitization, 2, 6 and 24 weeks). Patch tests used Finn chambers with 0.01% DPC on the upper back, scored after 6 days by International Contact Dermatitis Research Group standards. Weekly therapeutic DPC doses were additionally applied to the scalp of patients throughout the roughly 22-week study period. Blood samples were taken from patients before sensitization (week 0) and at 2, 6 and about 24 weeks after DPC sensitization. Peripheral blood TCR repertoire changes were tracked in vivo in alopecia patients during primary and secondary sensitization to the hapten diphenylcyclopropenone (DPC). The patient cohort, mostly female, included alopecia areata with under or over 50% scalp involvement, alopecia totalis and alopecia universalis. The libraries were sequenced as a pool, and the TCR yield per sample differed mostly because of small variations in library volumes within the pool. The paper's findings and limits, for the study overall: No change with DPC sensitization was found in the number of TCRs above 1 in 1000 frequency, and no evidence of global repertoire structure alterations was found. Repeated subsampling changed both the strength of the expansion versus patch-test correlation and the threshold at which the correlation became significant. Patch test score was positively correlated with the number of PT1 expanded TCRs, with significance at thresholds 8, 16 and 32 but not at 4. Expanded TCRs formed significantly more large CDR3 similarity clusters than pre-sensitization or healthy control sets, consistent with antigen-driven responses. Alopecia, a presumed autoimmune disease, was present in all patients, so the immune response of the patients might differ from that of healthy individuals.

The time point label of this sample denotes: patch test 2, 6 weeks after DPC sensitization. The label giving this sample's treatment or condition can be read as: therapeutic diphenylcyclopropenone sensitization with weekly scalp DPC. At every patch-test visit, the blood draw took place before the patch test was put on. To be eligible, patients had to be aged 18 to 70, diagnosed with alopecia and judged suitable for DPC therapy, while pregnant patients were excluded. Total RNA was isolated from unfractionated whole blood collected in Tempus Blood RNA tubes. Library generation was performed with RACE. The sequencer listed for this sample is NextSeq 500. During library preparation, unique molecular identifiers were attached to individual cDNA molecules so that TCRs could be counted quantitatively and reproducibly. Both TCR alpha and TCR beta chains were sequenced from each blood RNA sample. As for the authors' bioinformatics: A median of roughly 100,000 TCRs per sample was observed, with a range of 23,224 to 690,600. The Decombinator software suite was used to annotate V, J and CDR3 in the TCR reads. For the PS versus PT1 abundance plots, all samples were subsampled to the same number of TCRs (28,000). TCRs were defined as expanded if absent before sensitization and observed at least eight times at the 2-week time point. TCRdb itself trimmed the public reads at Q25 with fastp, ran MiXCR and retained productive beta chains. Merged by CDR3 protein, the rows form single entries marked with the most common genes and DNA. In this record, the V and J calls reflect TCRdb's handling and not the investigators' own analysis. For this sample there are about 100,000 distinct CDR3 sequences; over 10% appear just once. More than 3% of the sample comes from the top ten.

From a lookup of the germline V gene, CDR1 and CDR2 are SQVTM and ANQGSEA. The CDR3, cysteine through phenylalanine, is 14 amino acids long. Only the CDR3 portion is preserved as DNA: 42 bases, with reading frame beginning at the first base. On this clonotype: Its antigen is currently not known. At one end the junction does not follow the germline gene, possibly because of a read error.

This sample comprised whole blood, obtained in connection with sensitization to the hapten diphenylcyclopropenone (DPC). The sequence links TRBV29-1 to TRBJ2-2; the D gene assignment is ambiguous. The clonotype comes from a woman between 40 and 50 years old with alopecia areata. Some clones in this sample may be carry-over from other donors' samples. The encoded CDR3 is CGVYQQPNTGELFF. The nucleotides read TGCGGCGTATATCAACAGCCGAACACCGGGGAGCTGTTTTTT.